This T cell receptor beta chain was captured by sequencing in a study of blood T cell repertoires in COVID-19. Looking at the study overall: The samples span acute and convalescent COVID-19 from the United States, Italy and Spain.

Assay used: immunoSEQ multiplex PCR; TCRdb lists only in-frame clones, some missing. The sample records roughly 250,000 clones, about four fifths being singletons. CDR1 is MNHEY, CDR2 SMNVEV, per germline (reference sequence). The length of the CDR3 is 15 residues. J was trimmed by 3 bases and V by 6 bases; bases with no gene match: 4. The chain links TRBV27 to TRBJ2-1; the match to TRBD1 covers 11 bases. The sample comprised peripheral blood. This TCR was recovered from a woman aged 55-70 years with active or convalescent COVID-19. The CDR3, as DNA: TGTGCCAGCAGCCGGGACAGGGGGGGCTACAATGAGCAGTTCTTC. It yields the protein CASSRDRGGYNEQFF.